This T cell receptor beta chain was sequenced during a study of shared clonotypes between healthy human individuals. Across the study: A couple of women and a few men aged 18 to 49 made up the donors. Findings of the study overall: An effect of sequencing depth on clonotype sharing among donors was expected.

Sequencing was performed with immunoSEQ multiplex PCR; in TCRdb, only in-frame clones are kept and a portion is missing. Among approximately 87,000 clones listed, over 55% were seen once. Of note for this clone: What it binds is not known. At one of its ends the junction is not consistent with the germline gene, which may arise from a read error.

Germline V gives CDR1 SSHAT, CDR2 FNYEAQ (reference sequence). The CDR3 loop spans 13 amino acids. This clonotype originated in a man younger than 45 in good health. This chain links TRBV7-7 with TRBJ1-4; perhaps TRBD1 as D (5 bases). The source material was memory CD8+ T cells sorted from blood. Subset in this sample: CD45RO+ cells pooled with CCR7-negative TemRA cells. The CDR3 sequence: CASSLDRNEKLFF. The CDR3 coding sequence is TGTGCTAGCAGCTTAGACAGAAATGAAAAACTGTTTTTT.